A single sample gave rise to the 14 T cell receptor beta chains below, sequenced in a study of Ad26.COV2.S vaccination and SARS-CoV-2 variants. Sequencing was performed with immunoSEQ multiplex PCR; in TCRdb, only in-frame clones are kept and a portion is missing. The data hold roughly 420,000 clones, with 85% to 90% observed a single time. Treatment indicated: some 20 received Ad26.COV2.S at low or high dose, single or two shots; roughly five received placebo; per-sample allocation not given. Following the first vaccine or placebo injection, samples were taken on day 63. Source: peripheral blood, taken in a trial of Ad26.COV2.S vaccine versus placebo. Receptors originate from a person aged 18-65 years who received the Ad26.COV2.S COVID-19 vaccine or a placebo.

DNA for the CDR3: TGTGCCACATCCAAGGGACTGTATAATTCACCCCTCCACTTT. It is translated as CATSKGLYNSPLHF. This sequence joins TRBV15 and TRBJ1-6; TRBD1 is a possible D gene (5 bases). Germline V gene lookup returns CDR1 LNHNV and CDR2 YYDKDF (reference sequence). The CDR3 is 14 residues long. Trimming took 9 bases from V and 4 from J, leaving 13 bases between them.

J is TRBJ2-5 and V is TRBV4-2, with a possible D match to TRBD1 (6 bases). This CDR3 spans 15 amino acids. Per germline, CDR1 LGHNA and CDR2 YNFKEQ. With 3 bases removed from V and 5 bases from J, the gap between germline ends came to 16 bases. Written as DNA, the CDR3 is TGTGCCAGCAGCCAGAGGGGGACGGTGCCGGAGACCCAGTACTTC. It specifies CASSQRGTVPETQYF.

The chain carries TRBV2 and TRBJ1-5; the D is unclear. The ends were cut back, 3 bases at V and 4 bases at J, with 13 bases in the middle. This CDR3 spans 15 amino acids. Per germline, CDR1 SNHLY and CDR2 FYNNEI. The CDR3 DNA follows: TGTGCCAGCAGTGACGGGCCCACAAGGAATCAGCCCCAGCATTTT. Residues: CASSDGPTRNQPQHF. Full variable domain (rest looked up from reference TRBV2 and TRBJ1-5): EPEVTQTPSHQVTQMGQEVILRCVPISNHLYFYWYRQILGQKVEFLVSFYNNEISEKSEIFDDQFSVERPDGSNFTLKIRSTKLEDSAMYFCASSDGPTRNQPQHFGDGTRLSIL.

The genes are TRBV7-2 and TRBJ2-7; D uncertain. The V gene's germline CDR1 is SGHTA and CDR2 FQGNSA. The CDR3 sequence is 13 residues long. V was shortened by 2 bases and J by 3 bases, with 8 bases between the two germline ends. The CDR3 sequence: CASSLRFGYEQYF. As DNA, the CDR3 is TGTGCCAGCAGCTTAAGGTTCGGCTACGAGCAGTACTTC. The full variable domain, its missing parts supplied by reference TRBV7-2 and TRBJ2-7, is GAGVSQSPSNKVTEKGKDVELRCDPISGHTALYWYRQSLGQGLEFLIYFQGNSAPDKSGLPSDRFSAERTGGSVSTLTIQRTQQEDSAVYLCASSLRFGYEQYFGPGTRLTVT.

The chain has TRBV19 and TRBJ2-4; 9 nucleotides match TRBD2. This CDR3 comprises 15 residues. Trimming cost V 1 base and J 6 bases; bases outside gene matches: 4. In germline, CDR1 is LNHDA, CDR2 SQIVND (reference sequence). CDR3 DNA sequence: TGTGCCAGTAGTATAGGTAGCGGGAGAAGAAACATTCAGTACTTC. Its translation is CASSIGSGRRNIQYF.

The chain joins TRBV5-8 to TRBJ2-3; D gene uncertain. There are 12 residues in the CDR3. Germline V gene sequence: CDR1 SGHTS, CDR2 YDEGEE. Trimming removed 2 bases from V and 5 bases from J, with 6 bases in between. The CDR3 sequence: CASSLSLDTQYF. The CDR3 nucleotides are TGTGCCAGCAGCTTATCGCTAGATACGCAGTATTTT.

V gene TRBV7-2 combines with J gene TRBJ2-3, with 9 bases fitting TRBD2. The V and J ends lost 5 bases and 4 bases, in that order; junction bases with no gene match: 4. Germline values: CDR1 SGHTA, CDR2 FQGNSA. There are 14 residues in the CDR3. In nucleotides, the CDR3 is TGTGCCAGCAGCCAGAGGACTAGCGCAGATACGCAGTATTTT. Its translation is CASSQRTSADTQYF. The full variable domain, with the rest looked up from reference TRBV7-2 and TRBJ2-3, is GAGVSQSPSNKVTEKGKDVELRCDPISGHTALYWYRQSLGQGLEFLIYFQGNSAPDKSGLPSDRFSAERTGGSVSTLTIQRTQQEDSAVYLCASSQRTSADTQYFGPGTRLTVL.

The rearrangement links TRBV6-5 to TRBJ1-2; weak D call: TRBD1 (6 bases). Germline V gene data show CDR1 as MNHEY and CDR2 as SVGAGI. The CDR3 totals 13 residues. Trimming took off 4 bases at V and 4 bases at J, with 10 bases between the two ends. The CDR3 DNA is TGTGCCAGCAGTTGGGGGGGCGCCTATGGCTACACCTTC. It translates to CASSWGGAYGYTF.

This clone was seen once. The genes are TRBV5-1 and TRBJ1-1, with D unclear. V shed 0 bases and J shed 0 bases, with 9 bases lying between them. Per germline, CDR1 SGHRS and CDR2 YFSETQ. This CDR3 has 15 amino acids. CDR3 in DNA: TGCGCCAGCAGCTTGGCCGGGCGGATGAACACTGAAGCTTTCTTT. It codes for CASSLAGRMNTEAFF.

The chain links TRBV21-1 to TRBJ2-1; the table gives TRBD2 as D, unverified against the DNA. TRBV21-1 is flagged as a pseudogene. The CDR3 runs 16 residues. The CDR3 sequence: CASSKARTSGYNEQFF. CDR3 nucleotides: TGTGCCAGCAGCAAAGCTCGGACTAGCGGTTACAATGAGCAGTTCTTC.

The chain links TRBV5-1 to TRBJ2-3; tentatively, D is TRBD1 or TRBD2 (7 bases each). Germline V gives CDR1 SGHRS, CDR2 YFSETQ. The CDR3 spans 14 residues. Trimming took 6 bases from V and 4 from J, leaving 15 bases between them. The CDR3 loop is CASTLTGRADTQYF. The CDR3 coding sequence is TGCGCCAGCACTCTGACAGGGAGGGCAGATACGCAGTATTTT.

This chain uses TRBV7-9 with TRBJ1-2; no clear D. V was shortened by 8 bases and J by 0 bases, with 7 bases between the two germline ends. This CDR3 contains 12 residues. Germline CDR1 SEHNR, CDR2 FQNEAQ (reference sequence). The CDR3 sequence is CASSSTNYGYTF. Here the CDR3 DNA reads TGTGCCAGCTCATCGACTAACTATGGCTACACCTTC.

This chain links TRBV27 with TRBJ1-1, with D possibly TRBD1 on 5 matching bases. The CDR3 is made up of 17 amino acids. V was clipped by 5 bases and J by 3 bases, with 22 bases between them. The germline gives CDR1 MNHEY, CDR2 SMNVEV (reference sequence). CDR3 nucleotide sequence: TGTGCCAGCAGTCTAAAGGGGAGTATCGGTTGGGACACTGAAGCTTTCTTT. This translates into CASSLKGSIGWDTEAFF.

For the CDR3, the DNA is TGTGCCAGCAGCGTAGCCCAGGTTAATGAAAAACTGTTTTTT. Translated: CASSVAQVNEKLFF. The chain uses TRBV9 and TRBJ1-4; D not resolved. CDR1 and CDR2 (germline): SGDLS, YYNGEE. Trimming left V 0 bases short and J 4 bases short, with 7 bases between. This CDR3 has 14 residues.